A single sample gave rise to the 18 T cell receptor beta chains below, sequenced in a study of PD-L1 blockade in urothelial cancer. Assay: immunoSEQ multiplex PCR; the TCRdb copy retains only in-frame clones and omits some. The sample records about 25,000 clones, around 82% being singletons. The sequencing here drew on PBMCs, taken around atezolizumab (anti-PD-L1) treatment. These TCRs come from a man between 65 and 85 years old with urothelial cancer.

This chain connects TRBV2 to TRBJ1-1; the D is unclear. The germline V gene has CDR1 SNHLY and CDR2 FYNNEI. Trimming took 6 bases from V and 9 from J, leaving 14 bases between them. The CDR3 is 12 residues long. CDR3 coding DNA: TGTGCCAGCAGGGTAATGGGCCCCCAAGCTTTCTTT. It is translated as CASRVMGPQAFF.

The chain employs TRBV28 and TRBJ1-3; the D gene is possibly TRBD1 (5 bases). The CDR3 length is 15 residues. Looked up from germline, CDR1 is MDHEN and CDR2 is SYDVKM. V lost 3 bases and J 1 base, leaving 10 bases between the germline ends. The CDR3 region is CASSFQAGSGNTIYF. In DNA, the CDR3 is TGTGCCAGCAGTTTCCAGGCAGGGTCTGGAAACACCATATATTTT.

This clone is a singleton in its sample. The chain is built from TRBV28 and TRBJ1-2; 9 bases agree with TRBD1. Germline loops: CDR1 MDHEN, CDR2 SYDVKM. This CDR3 spans 14 amino acids. The J segment lost 6 bases and the V segment lost 5 bases, leaving 7 bases of the junction unmatched. The CDR3 region is CASSTTGGSDGYTF. CDR3 in DNA: TGTGCCAGCAGTACTACAGGGGGCTCAGATGGCTACACCTTC.

For the CDR3, the DNA is TGTGCCAGCAGTTTAATAACCGGGACAGGGTCCGGGGAGCTGTTTTTT. Amino acid sequence: CASSLITGTGSGELFF. The V gene is TRBV28, the J gene TRBJ2-2; the match to TRBD1 covers 9 bases. Trimming removed 2 bases from V and 6 bases from J; junction bases left unmatched: 7. Looked up from germline, CDR1 is MDHEN and CDR2 is SYDVKM. This CDR3 region has 16 residues.

The chain has TRBV2 and TRBJ1-2; tentative D call: TRBD1 (6 bases). V was clipped by 8 bases and J by 6 bases, with 13 bases between them. Germline assignment: CDR1 SNHLY and CDR2 FYNNEI. This CDR3 is built from 12 residues. The CDR3 sequence is CASGQTGDGYTF. DNA of the CDR3: TGTGCCAGCGGACAGACAGGAGATGGCTACACCTTC.

This clone was found a few times. Here the CDR3 reads CASSLDGTGRNQPQHF. The CDR3 DNA reads TGCGCCAGCAGCCTCGATGGGACAGGGCGCAATCAGCCCCAGCATTTT. This sequence joins TRBV4-1 and TRBJ1-5; 9 bases map to TRBD1. The ends lost 4 bases at V and 2 bases at J; junction bases unmatched: 6. Germline CDR1 reads MGHRA; CDR2 reads YSYEKL. The length of the CDR3 is 16 residues.

The rearrangement joins TRBV5-4 to TRBJ2-7, with D possibly matching TRBD1 (5 bases). This CDR3 is built from 15 residues. The V end was cut by 2 bases, the J end by 2 bases, with 14 bases between. Germline V gene data show CDR1 as SGHNT and CDR2 as YYREEE (reference sequence). CDR3 DNA sequence: TGTGCCAGCAGCTTACGAGCCAAGGGGACCTACGAGCAGTACTTC. It codes for CASSLRAKGTYEQYF.

This clone was counted only a few times. V gene TRBV30 combines with J gene TRBJ1-2; tentatively, D is TRBD1 (5 bases). This CDR3 region has 12 residues. Germline V lookup: CDR1 GTSNPN, CDR2 SVGIG (reference sequence). Deletions cut 3 bases from V and 5 bases from J, with 10 bases between. CDR3 sequence: CAWRAQAYGYTF. CDR3 in DNA: TGTGCCTGGAGGGCACAGGCATATGGCTACACCTTC.

J is TRBJ1-1 and V is TRBV30; 10 bases are a match to TRBD1. Trimming cost V 0 bases and J 0 bases; bases outside gene matches: 7. The CDR3 is made up of 17 amino acids. Germline loops: CDR1 GTSNPN, CDR2 SVGIG (reference sequence). In DNA, the CDR3 is TGTGCCTGGAGTGTACTATGGACAGGGGGTTTGAACACTGAAGCTTTCTTT. This sequence encodes CAWSVLWTGGLNTEAFF.

In its sample, this clone was seen once. The rearrangement joins TRBV5-6 to TRBJ1-2; TRBD1 matches 8 bases. Germline V gene sequence: CDR1 SGHDT, CDR2 YYEEEE. CDR3 length: 13 amino acids. With V trimmed by 2 bases and J by 11 bases, 8 bases remained unmatched. The CDR3 reads CASSLRQGIIYTF. In DNA form, the CDR3 reads TGTGCCAGCAGCTTACGACAGGGGATAATATACACCTTC.

V and J are TRBV7-2 and TRBJ1-2; D call uncertain. Germline V gene lookup returns CDR1 SGHTA and CDR2 FQGNSA. This CDR3 is 14 amino acids long. V gave up 5 bases and J gave up 1 base, with 11 bases separating them. The DNA for the CDR3 is TGTGCCAGCAGCACCACAATTGTTAACTATGGCTACACCTTC. Its protein product is CASSTTIVNYGYTF.

V gene TRBV28 combines with J gene TRBJ1-4, with 7 bases aligning to TRBD1. V trimming: 7 bases; J trimming: 4 bases; junction bases outside the gene matches: 6. Germline V gene data show CDR1 as MDHEN and CDR2 as SYDVKM. This CDR3 is built from 14 residues. The CDR3 sequence: CASKTGTVNEKLFF. CDR3 in DNA: TGTGCCAGCAAAACCGGGACAGTTAATGAAAAACTGTTTTTT. Using reference TRBV28 and TRBJ1-4 for the parts outside the CDR3, the full variable domain is DVKVTQSSRYLVKRTGEKVFLECVQDMDHENMFWYRQDPGLGLRLIYFSYDVKMKEKGDIPEGYSVSREKKERFSLILESASTNQTSMYLCASKTGTVNEKLFFGSGTQLSVL.

The chain has TRBV7-2 and TRBJ2-3; unclear D gene. From germline, CDR1 is SGHTA and CDR2 FQGNSA. The CDR3 is 13 amino acids. Between the trimmed V and J ends, which lost 3 bases and 2 bases, there was a span of 6 bases. CDR3 nucleotide sequence: TGTGCCAGCAGCTTGCCTAACACAGATACGCAGTATTTT. Translating it yields CASSLPNTDTQYF.

The chain is built from TRBV4-1 and TRBJ1-1, with D unclear. V lost 6 bases and J lost 0, with 11 bases in between. The length of the CDR3 is 14 residues. CDR1 MGHRA and CDR2 YSYEKL come from the germline V gene. Written as DNA, the CDR3 is TGCGCCAGCAGAGCTCGCAACTTGAACACTGAAGCTTTCTTT. Its protein is CASRARNLNTEAFF.

This sequence joins TRBV30 and TRBJ2-3; the match to TRBD2 covers 11 bases. This CDR3 has 15 residues. Germline V gene lookup returns CDR1 GTSNPN and CDR2 SVGIG (reference sequence). J was trimmed by 4 bases and V by 0 bases; bases with no gene match: 3. CDR3 sequence reads: CAWSVGTSGADTQYF. The CDR3 DNA follows: TGTGCCTGGAGTGTGGGGACTAGCGGTGCAGATACGCAGTATTTT.

V gene TRBV4-2 combines with J gene TRBJ2-7; the match to TRBD1 covers 8 bases. V dropped 0 bases and J dropped 3; count of bases not matched to a gene: 10. The CDR3 spans 17 residues. Germline V lookup: CDR1 LGHNA, CDR2 YNFKEQ. In DNA, the CDR3 is TGTGCCAGCAGCCAAGAGTGGGGTGACAGGGGCAGCTACGAGCAGTACTTC. It specifies CASSQEWGDRGSYEQYF.

J is TRBJ2-3 and V is TRBV19, with D possibly matching TRBD1 (6 bases). CDR1 is LNHDA, CDR2 SQIVND, per germline (reference sequence). V dropped 4 bases and J dropped 1 base, with 30 bases sitting between them. The CDR3 length is 21 residues. The DNA for the CDR3 is TGTGCCAGTAGTAGGCAGGGGATCTGGCGCGGGTCTACCCTAGGCACAGATACGCAGTATTTT. Translating it yields CASSRQGIWRGSTLGTDTQYF.

The chain couples TRBV7-9 to TRBJ2-3, with D uncertain. CDR3 length: 12 residues. Trimming removed 1 base from V and 6 bases from J, with 5 bases in between. The germline V gene encodes CDR1 SEHNR and CDR2 FQNEAQ (reference sequence). For the CDR3, the DNA is TGTGCCAGCAGCTTAGAAGCGGATACGCAGTATTTT. Translating gives CASSLEADTQYF.